A single T cell receptor (beta chain) is shown here with its context. The antigen remains undetermined. Per germline, CDR1 SGHTS and CDR2 YDEGEE. The ends were cut back, 0 bases at V and 4 bases at J, with 5 bases in the middle. The CDR3 consists of 12 residues. The data were obtained in a study of cytomegalovirus exposure and HLA in healthy donors. General study results and limits: Accounts indicate the classifier identified cytomegalovirus status with strong specificity and sensitivity.

13 Jbeta primers and 60 Vbeta primers were used for the PCR. Assay: immunoSEQ multiplex PCR; the TCRdb copy retains only in-frame clones and omits some. The data show about 110,000 clones, around 72% seen once. The rearrangement links TRBV5-8 to TRBJ2-7; D uncertain. The sequenced sample was PBMCs. This TCR was recovered from a woman aged 40-49 years in good health and CMV-seropositive. For the CDR3, the DNA is TGTGCCAGCAGCTTGGCCACTTACGAGCAGTACTTC. It encodes CASSLATYEQYF.